This TCR beta chain originates from a study of cytomegalovirus exposure and HLA in healthy donors (dated by TCRdb to the late 2010s). With regard to the full study: An earlier analysis of some 620 of the donors reported approximately 260 Gb of sequence data and 95 million to 130 million unique TCR beta sequences obtained from about 180 million T cells. An early release covering approximately 600 HLA-typed donors comprised about 310 gigabases of sequencing data and roughly 85 million unique TCR sequences. Of the approximately 400 genotyped donors, around 81% fell in the genetic ancestry cluster associated with self-reported Caucasian donors. The aim of the study was to test whether cataloging public T cell receptors could identify signatures of past pathogen exposure. The study used immunosequencing to profile the T cell repertoires of hundreds of subjects and linked those repertoires to cytomegalovirus serostatus. A separate validation cohort of 100 to 150 different subjects was used in addition to the approximately 700-subject first cohort. To predict cytomegalovirus infection status, the study combined high-throughput TCR immunosequencing, statistical association of individual TCRs with disease status, and machine learning. In a later analysis, previously published TCR beta repertoires from about 670 donors were re-analyzed and high-resolution HLA genotyping was added so that TCR occurrence patterns could be studied. In the later analysis, no new phenotypic data were used to find candidate immune exposures; instead, reliance was placed on TCR beta sequences and their occurrence across donors. An earlier analysis of approximately 630 of the donors applied high-throughput TCR beta sequencing to assess whether each TCR beta V gene segment acted as functional or pseudogenic. Donor age, sex, ethnicity and CMV serostatus were compiled together with the repertoire data. In a later genetic analysis, genome-wide SNP genotypes for 398 of the 666 donors were used, and that subset was treated as a discovery cohort. Every repertoire in the discovery cohort had been generated on one and the same sequencing platform. HLA typing included class I and class II loci at four-digit resolution. The number of donors typed differed by locus, with roughly 620-630 for A, B, C, DRB1 and DQB1, roughly 520 for DQA1, nearly 610 for DPA1, and about 450 for DPB1. Roughly 5 DR-DQ haplotypes were handled as single units for association and clustering, since linkage in the cohort was strong. Among several hundred genotyped donors of the cohort, an average of roughly 230,000 unique TCR beta nucleotide sequences was sequenced per donor, of which 15% to 20% were non-productive.

Comments on this clone: This clone's antigen is unknown. Base qualities are missing; no much larger clone stands one base away.

Broad study findings and their caveats: It was suggested by the authors that the approach could potentially be generalized to other disease states and immunological phenotypes. V-gene and J-gene trimming of TCR beta chains was associated with a missense DCLRE1C variant in a later genetic analysis, and the association was replicated in an independent cohort. The only immune exposure information available for the cohort was CMV serostatus. Because HLA typing was missing for some donors at each locus, association tests included only the typed subset. A cluster of highly shared sequence variants was judged likely to represent a technical artifact of the sequencing pipeline. In a later analysis, several top co-occurrence clusters were reported to appear linked to parvovirus B19, influenza, CMV and Epstein-Barr virus. In a later genetic analysis, fewer N-insertions in productive TCRs were reported among donors in an Asian-associated ancestry cluster than the roughly 670-donor mean. Presence/absence analyses assumed roughly uniform sequencing depth across donors, an assumption that may not hold. An earlier analysis of approximately 500 of the donors showed that most TCR beta V segments appeared in productive rearrangements either about 90% or about 30% of the time, which broadly matched IMGT annotations. Some IMGT-functional V segments, including TRBV6-2 and TRBV6-3, could not be distinguished by the 87-base-pair reads and were therefore excluded. A further reported finding was that TCR beta sequences accurately predicted the HLA-A and HLA-B alleles for most subjects in the first cohort. In a later analysis, TCR association rates were found to vary across HLA loci, with the most associated TCRs seen for DRB1 alleles and the fewest for HLA-C alleles. In a later analysis, HLA-associated TCR beta chains showed more clonal expansion and lower generation probabilities than non-associated chains that were equally common. Assigning TCR associations to individual alleles was difficult when HLA alleles, especially DR and DQ, strongly co-occurred. While some public TCRs were present in many individuals, most TCR sequences turned up only very rarely across donors. Cytomegalovirus status was reported to be diagnosed by the classifier with high specificity and sensitivity in both the original and validation cohorts. A later analysis found that most CMV-associated TCR beta chains appeared HLA-restricted, with HLA associations seemingly driven largely by CMV exposure. A few of the identified cytomegalovirus-associated TCR beta chains were confirmed in vitro to be specific for cytomegalovirus antigens. Because counts were too low, seventeen rarely observed V segments, including chromosome 9 orphons, were excluded from the earlier analysis of under 650 of the donors. A later analysis associated 15,000 to 20,000 TCR beta sequences with specific HLA alleles at a false discovery rate of 0.05. In the study, some 160 TCR beta chains were listed as associated with cytomegalovirus. Linkage disequilibrium might explain the correlated functional status among segregating V segments, but an unknown experimental factor could not be excluded. The cohort was sequenced for TCR beta chains only, and without alpha or paired-chain data the features that could be detected were limited.

The cohort consisted of 666 healthy bone marrow donors. At the time of sampling, every cohort member was nominally healthy, though immune exposures that went unrecorded were likely present. The donor tested CMV seronegative, placing the donor among the approximately 360 seronegative members of the cohort. A peripheral blood sample was collected from each donor, and TCR beta sequencing was performed on peripheral blood mononuclear cells. The Qiagen DNeasy Blood Extraction Kit was used to extract genomic DNA from the blood cell samples. Receptor libraries were prepared by the immunoSEQ multiplex PCR assay. A mixture of 60 forward primers for TCR Vbeta segments and 13 reverse primers for TCR Jbeta segments was used in the multiplex PCR. The CDR3 region of rearranged TCR beta genes was amplified from genomic DNA by a multiplex PCR assay. The amplified TCR beta libraries were sequenced on the Illumina HiSeq System as 87-base-pair reads. Per the original workflow: A later analysis tallied around 87 million unique TCR beta chains across the 660 or so repertoires, and about 12 million of those chains were shared by two or more donors. To remove PCR and sequencing errors, raw reads were error-corrected and collapsed into unique sequences using a nearest-neighbor algorithm that merged closely related sequences. To assign V, D and J gene segments, CDR3 sequences were aligned to IMGT reference sequences. Each retained sequence needed at least a six-nucleotide match to both a V gene segment and a J gene segment. Rearrangements were classified as productive when the CDR3 lacked stop codons and remained in frame with V and J, and all other rearrangements were classified as non-productive. CDR3 was defined according to IMGT convention as the region running from the second conserved V-encoded cysteine to the conserved J-encoded phenylalanine. Sequences without an unambiguous match to a single V gene segment were excluded from the earlier analysis of about 640 of the donors. In an earlier analysis of a few hundred of the donors, a V segment was called functional when productive rearrangements were above 56.7%, and segregating when the standard deviation between donors exceeded 5%. A statistical classification framework was built for diagnosing cytomegalovirus status from the catalog of TCR beta chain sequences. In a later analysis, V and J genes were assigned by comparing TCR nucleotide sequences against IMGT/GENE-DB human TR gene sequences. Using the TCRdist pipeline, a later analysis assigned CDR3 sequences along with most-parsimonious VDJ recombination scenarios. In a later analysis, each TCR beta chain was defined by its CDR3 amino acid sequence together with its V-gene family, and reads without a unique V-gene family were excluded. As a way to deal with suspected cross-contamination and a sequencing artifact, a later analysis dropped hundreds of nucleotide sequences that were highly shared and had low generation probability. For each public chain, a later analysis derived a clonal expansion index from normalized ranks of inferred template counts within each repertoire. In a later analysis, generation probabilities were computed using a VDJ recombination model fitted to out-of-frame rearrangements, and the results were checked against IGoR. In a later analysis, TCR-TCR, TCR-HLA and TCR-CMV co-occurrence was scored with hypergeometric tests, and a repertoire-size bias correction was applied to TCR pairs. To estimate false discovery rates, a later analysis permuted the HLA or CMV assignments 20 times. In a later analysis, co-occurring TCRs were grouped using DBSCAN, and TCRdist sequence similarity was added for clustering within HLA-allele-positive subsets. Co-occurrence clustering excluded repertoires with fewer than 30,000 or more than 120,000 public chains, plus five with anomalous nucleotide sharing. Drawn from immuneACCESS, this table holds only the in-frame rearrangements with V and J called that TCRdb kept. Clones are partly lost; checked studies trace under half to an unresolved V gene and leave the rest unexplained. D and trimming come from the DNA, and the V and J calls and clone size come from that table. Counted in this sample were 220,000 or so clones; approximately 80% of them appeared once. 1.7% of the sample is held by the ten biggest clonotypes.

The trim is 7 bases for V and 5 bases for J, with a gap of 12 bases between the germline ends. For CDR1 and CDR2, the germline V gene lists MNHNS and SASEGT. The CDR3 spans 13 residues, from the cysteine through the phenylalanine. Only the CDR3 region is kept as DNA, spanning 39 bases read in frame from base 1. The V and J genes are TRBV6-1 and TRBJ1-5; a tentative D match to TRBD1 spans 6 bases. This clonotype was sampled from a man aged 50 or older in good health and CMV-seronegative. Sequenced sample: PBMCs. The DNA reads TGTGCCAGCAACTGGGGGGGCTATCAGCCCCAGCATTTT. Its protein is CASNWGGYQPQHF.